The entry below describes one TCR beta chain. The sample belongs to a study of T cell changes during pregnancy in multiple sclerosis. The V end was cut by 8 bases, the J end by 0 bases, with 13 bases between. Germline-derived CDR1 and CDR2 are MGHDK and SYGVNS. The CDR3 is made up of 15 amino acids. Some clones are missing from TCRdb's copy, which holds only in-frame ones; the method was immunoSEQ multiplex PCR. The sample holds around 30,000 clones; roughly 90% are singletons and the top ten take around 3.4%. The material sequenced was CD8+ T cells from peripheral blood mononuclear cells, taken in the third trimester of pregnancy. V is TRBV25-1 and J is TRBJ1-4, with a tentative D call TRBD1 (5 bases). The receptor's source is a female donor with multiple sclerosis, enrolled in a pregnancy study. The CDR3 protein is CASGTGDTTNEKLFF. The DNA of the CDR3 is TGTGCCAGCGGTACAGGCGACACAACTAATGAAAAACTGTTTTTT.